This T cell receptor (beta chain) derives from a study of T cell repertoires in cytomegalovirus infection. Study summary: Newly reported HLA-C-restricted and thoroughly characterized HLA-B-restricted CMV epitopes were employed.

This clonotype was counted between two and nine times. As yet, its antigen is unknown. TCRdb recomputed calls from the reads with MiXCR, one row per CDR3 protein. In the table there are roughly 51,000 distinct CDR3 sequences, about 18% of which are singletons. Study-level results: HLA-C-restricted CMV clonotypes gave the most frequent clonotype in two of eight donors.

Per germline, CDR1 SEHNR and CDR2 FQNEAQ (reference sequence). Trimming cost V 1 base and J 3 bases, with 9 bases left between them. The CDR3 is 14 residues long. The chain carries TRBV7-9 and TRBJ1-1, with D unclear. The input for sequencing was CD8+ T cells from cultured PBMCs, taken from culture after CMV antigen stimulation. This clonotype originated in a human donor in good health (CMV status not recorded). Some clones in this sample may be carry-over from other donors' samples. CDR3 sequence: CASSLVQRHTEAFF. CDR3 DNA sequence: TGTGCCAGCAGCTTAGTGCAGAGGCACACTGAAGCTTTCTTT.